The T cell receptor beta chain under discussion was sequenced for a study of blood T cells in healthy people across ages. The CDR3 length is 16 residues. Trimming removed 2 bases from V and 2 bases from J, with 16 bases in between. Germline V CDR1 and CDR2: KGHSH, LQKENI. Total RNA was extracted at no less than 5.5 micrograms per sample. Overall study results and limits: The study regarded diversity estimates from one million T cells as underestimates. A strong correlation between TCR beta diversity and naive T cell percentage was seen.

Combining a sample-barcoded 5' primer with a J-beta primer mix, a second PCR ran for roughly 7 to 12 cycles. TCRdb redid the calling of the 5' RACE reads with MiXCR, one entry per CDR3 protein. The profile covers hundreds of thousands of distinct CDR3 sequences, with roughly 26% appearing a single time and roughly a sixth taken by the ten largest. A note on this clonotype: Its cognate antigen is unknown.

This TCR was sampled from a woman older than 75 in good health. The chain is built from TRBV18 and TRBJ2-7; no definite D call. Source material: blood. The CDR3 sequence is CASSPRISDTPYEQYF. For the CDR3, the DNA is TGTGCCAGCTCACCAAGAATTTCTGACACCCCCTACGAGCAGTACTTC.